One sample yielded the 30 T cell receptor beta chains listed below, sequenced in a study of blood T cells in healthy people across ages. For the second PCR, which ran for about 7 to 11 cycles, a sample-barcoded 5' primer and a J-beta primer mix were used. TCRdb itself ran the 5' RACE reads through MiXCR, one entry per CDR3 protein. Among around 1,800,000 distinct CDR3 sequences listed, around 42% were seen once. Material: blood. These receptors were collected from a human donor in good health.

This clonotype was found once. V gene TRBV18 combines with J gene TRBJ2-5; no reliable D call. Germline values: CDR1 KGHSH, CDR2 LQKENI. The CDR3 spans 15 residues. Deletions cut 0 bases from V and 2 bases from J, with 10 bases between. CDR3 protein: CASSPPGDIQETQYF. As DNA, the CDR3 is TGTGCCAGCTCACCACCGGGTGATATACAAGAGACCCAGTACTTC.

This clonotype was detected only a few times. This chain joins TRBV12-3 or TRBV12-4 and TRBJ2-7; D is perhaps TRBD1 (5 bases). V shed 1 base and J shed 0 bases, with 16 bases lying between them. The CDR3 contains 17 residues. This CDR3 is CASSLVVGRADSYEQYF. CDR3 nucleotides: TGTGCCAGCAGTTTAGTGGTTGGCAGGGCCGACTCCTACGAGCAGTACTTC.

Notes on this clonotype: As the CDR3 is not closed by the conserved phenylalanine or tryptophan, this likely results from a read error. The rearrangement uses TRBV9 and TRBJ2-3; 7 bases fit TRBD1. Germline CDR1 and CDR2: SGDLS and YYNGEE. This CDR3 contains 15 residues. V lost 4 bases to trimming and J lost 2 bases; unmatched junction nucleotides: 7. CDR3 nucleotides: TGTGCCAGCAGCCAGGGGGACACCACCACAGATACGCAGTATTGT. Encoded protein: CASSQGDTTTDTQYC.

This clonotype was picked up many times. The V gene is TRBV29-1, the J gene TRBJ2-5; 7 bases agree with TRBD2. Losses at the gene ends were 3 bases for V and 2 bases for J; bases not matched to a gene: 12. In germline, CDR1 is SQVTM, CDR2 ANQGSEA. This CDR3 has 16 amino acids. The CDR3 spells CSVDGTAGDVQETQYF. In nucleotides, the CDR3 is TGCAGCGTTGATGGTACCGCGGGGGATGTACAAGAGACCCAGTACTTC.

This clonotype was counted a few times. This chain joins TRBV7-2 and TRBJ1-2, with TRBD1 as a possible D gene (6 bases). Germline V gives CDR1 SGHTA, CDR2 FQGNSA. This CDR3 region has 15 residues. Deletions cut 1 base from V and 7 bases from J, with 16 bases between. The CDR3 region is CASSLEVTGMSGYTF. The CDR3 DNA follows: TGTGCCAGCAGCTTAGAGGTAACAGGGATGAGTGGCTACACCTTC.

CDR3 bases: TGTGCCAGCAGCTTATTGGGGGTGGGGTATGGCTACACCTTC. Amino acids: CASSLLGVGYGYTF. This rearrangement joins TRBV7-2 to TRBJ1-2; the D gene is possibly TRBD1 (5 bases). Trimming took 2 bases from V and 5 from J, leaving 12 bases between them. The V gene's germline CDR1 is SGHTA and CDR2 FQGNSA. There are 14 residues in the CDR3. Full variable domain (missing parts from reference TRBV7-2 and TRBJ1-2): GAGVSQSPSNKVTEKGKDVELRCDPISGHTALYWYRQSLGQGLEFLIYFQGNSAPDKSGLPSDRFSAERTGGSVSTLTIQRTQQEDSAVYLCASSLLGVGYGYTFGSGTRLTVV.

The chain uses TRBV6-1 and TRBJ2-3; 8 nucleotides line up with TRBD2. V dropped 6 bases and J dropped 0; count of bases not matched to a gene: 14. CDR3 length equals 18 residues. In germline, CDR1 is MNHNS, CDR2 SASEGT. The CDR3 region is CASSRQRGISGSTDTQYF. The CDR3 DNA sequence: TGTGCCAGCAGCCGGCAGCGGGGGATTAGCGGGAGCACAGATACGCAGTATTTT.

The chain couples TRBV12-3 or TRBV12-4 to TRBJ2-7; 7 positions agree with TRBD1. The CDR3 spans 17 residues. J gave up 2 bases and V 6 bases, and 16 bases lay outside the gene matches. In DNA, the CDR3 is TGTGCCAGCAGCTCGTCGGAACAGGGGACCCATACCTACGAGCAGTACTTC. It is translated as CASSSSEQGTHTYEQYF.

This clonotype was detected only a few times. This rearrangement joins TRBV4-1 to TRBJ2-7, with TRBD2 as a possible D gene (5 bases). TRBJ2-5 matches the DNA end more closely, so the J call is doubtful. This CDR3 comprises 14 residues. Looked up from germline, CDR1 is MGHRA and CDR2 is YSYEKL. The CDR3 DNA follows: TGCGCCAGCAGCCATGATCCGGGAAGGGAGACCCAGTACTTC. Protein product: CASSHDPGRETQYF.

About this clonotype itself: Sequence at one end of the junction differs from germline and may be a read error. The rearrangement joins TRBV20-1 to TRBJ2-3, with TRBD2 identical over 13 bases. CDR1 and CDR2 from the germline V gene are DFQATT and SNEGSKA (reference sequence). CDR3 length: 15 amino acids. The CDR3 DNA reads TGCAATGCTGCCGGACTAGCGGGGGTCACAGATACGCAGTATTTT. This translates into CNAAGLAGVTDTQYF.

The rearrangement links TRBV13 to TRBJ2-7; D assignment may be TRBD1 or TRBD2 (5 bases each). V gave up 4 bases and J gave up 0 bases, with 13 bases separating them. In germline, CDR1 is PRHDT, CDR2 FYEKMQ (reference sequence). The CDR3 is made up of 15 amino acids. This chain's CDR3 is CASSSNPGSSYEQYF. In nucleotides, the CDR3 is TGTGCCAGCAGCTCCAACCCAGGGAGCTCCTACGAGCAGTACTTC.

CDR3 bases: TGTGCCAGCAGCCCCGGGACAGGGATATTGTTTTTT. Its protein product is CASSPGTGILFF. The chain couples TRBV3-1 to TRBJ1-4; 9 bases map to TRBD1. V lost 4 bases to trimming and J lost 15 bases; unmatched junction nucleotides: 6. Germline V CDR1 and CDR2: LGHDT, YNNKEL (reference sequence). This CDR3 region has 12 residues.

J is TRBJ2-5 and V is TRBV20-1, with D perhaps TRBD2 (7 bases). The V end was cut by 5 bases, the J end by 5 bases, with 15 bases between. This CDR3 contains 13 residues. CDR1 and CDR2 from the germline V gene are DFQATT and SNEGSKA (reference sequence). CDR3 amino acids: CSAALGGAETQYF. The CDR3 DNA reads TGCAGTGCTGCACTTGGGGGGGCGGAGACCCAGTACTTC.

The rearrangement uses TRBV20-1 and TRBJ2-7; possible D gene TRBD1, 6 bases. V was trimmed by 0 bases and J by 4 bases, leaving 19 bases between them. CDR1 is DFQATT and CDR2 is SNEGSKA in the germline V gene (reference sequence). The CDR3 totals 16 residues. CDR3: CSARDQVVGHLYEQYF. Written as DNA, the CDR3 is TGCAGTGCTAGAGATCAGGTTGTGGGACATCTGTACGAGCAGTACTTC.

The genes are TRBV5-6 and TRBJ2-3; D unresolved. The V gene lost 0 bases and the J gene lost 5 bases, with 10 bases spanning the gap. CDR1 and CDR2 from the germline V gene are SGHDT and YYEEEE. The CDR3 loop spans 14 amino acids. The CDR3 reads CASSLARRGDTQYF. Written as DNA, the CDR3 is TGTGCCAGCAGCTTGGCGAGACGAGGAGATACGCAGTATTTT.

This clonotype turned up a few times. The rearrangement uses TRBV5-1 and TRBJ2-7; possibly TRBD1 for D (5 bases). The CDR3 has 14 residues. Deletions cut 4 bases from V and 6 bases from J, with 17 bases between. Germline lookup yields CDR1 SGHRS and CDR2 YFSETQ. CDR3 in DNA: TGCGCCAGCAGCCCAGGGTTTACGGTTCGCGAGCAGTACTTC. This translates into CASSPGFTVREQYF.

This chain uses TRBV7-2 with TRBJ2-1; perhaps TRBD2 as D (7 bases). The ends were cut back, 1 base at V and 9 bases at J, with 19 bases in the middle. This CDR3 is built from 16 residues. The germline V gene encodes CDR1 SGHTA and CDR2 FQGNSA. CDR3 sequence: CASSLVGGGGFLEQFF. CDR3 nucleotide sequence: TGTGCCAGCAGCTTAGTGGGGGGGGGCGGTTTTCTTGAGCAGTTCTTC.

V is TRBV6-5 and J is TRBJ2-7; 9 positions agree with TRBD1. CDR1 is MNHEY, CDR2 SVGAGI, per germline. The CDR3 loop spans 14 amino acids. With V trimmed by 6 bases and J by 5 bases, 8 bases remained unmatched. In nucleotides, the CDR3 is TGTGCCAGCAGCCAACAGGGGGCTGGCGACGAGCAGTACTTC. The encoded protein is CASSQQGAGDEQYF.

The sample holds many counts of this clonotype. CDR3 DNA sequence: TGTGCCAGCAGTCCTCGCCCGGGCTACGGGGATGTTCAGTACTTC. This sequence encodes CASSPRPGYGDVQYF. The chain has TRBV27 and TRBJ2-4, with D possibly TRBD2 on 5 matching bases. V was pared by 5 bases and J by 11 bases, with 22 bases between. The CDR3 runs to 15 residues. Germline V CDR1 and CDR2: MNHEY, SMNVEV (reference sequence).

The V gene is TRBV7-2, the J gene TRBJ1-6; 7 bases map to TRBD1. Germline values: CDR1 SGHTA, CDR2 FQGNSA. The V and J ends lost 5 bases and 3 bases, in that order; junction bases with no gene match: 10. The CDR3 totals 17 residues. The CDR3 sequence is CASSPTVAGGYNSPLHF. Here the CDR3 DNA reads TGTGCCAGCAGCCCCACGGTGGCAGGGGGCTATAATTCACCCCTCCACTTT.

This clonotype was seen more than once but under ten times. The chain employs TRBV7-3 and TRBJ2-6; D ambiguous. V lost 2 bases and J lost 0, with 20 bases in between. Germline CDR1 SGHTA, CDR2 FQGTGA. CDR3 size: 20 residues. The CDR3 DNA reads as TGTGCCAGCAGCTTATGGGTCTTGGCCAATCTTTACTCTGGGGCCAACGTCCTGACTTTC. Amino acids: CASSLWVLANLYSGANVLTF.

This clonotype showed up just a few times. This rearrangement joins TRBV13 to TRBJ2-6; D unclear. CDR1 is PRHDT and CDR2 is FYEKMQ in the germline V gene (reference sequence). The CDR3 is made up of 12 amino acids. Trimming took off 0 bases at V and 10 bases at J, with 4 bases between the two ends. The CDR3 DNA sequence: TGTGCCAGCAGCTTAGGAAATAACGTCCTGACTTTC. It encodes CASSLGNNVLTF.

The V gene is TRBV6-2 or TRBV6-3, the J gene TRBJ1-5; D not resolved. Trimming removed 8 bases from V and 0 bases from J, with 11 bases in between. The CDR3 runs 14 residues. CDR1 is MNHEY and CDR2 is SVGEGT in the germline V gene. The CDR3 protein is CASARQTSNQPQHF. Written as DNA, the CDR3 is TGTGCCAGCGCCAGGCAGACTAGCAATCAGCCCCAGCATTTT.

Many counts were recorded for this clonotype. This chain joins TRBV12-3 or TRBV12-4 and TRBJ2-1, with D hard to call. The CDR3 covers 12 residues. Deletions cut 5 bases from V and 8 bases from J, with 10 bases between. CDR3 protein: CASSPILDEQFF. The CDR3 DNA reads TGTGCCAGCAGTCCCATCCTCGATGAGCAGTTCTTC.

The chain has TRBV28 and TRBJ2-7; 7 nucleotides agree with TRBD1. Losses at the gene ends were 2 bases for V and 3 bases for J; bases not matched to a gene: 7. The CDR3 has 15 residues. Germline-derived CDR1 and CDR2 are MDHEN and SYDVKM. This chain's CDR3 is CASSLTEDRSYEQYF. The CDR3 DNA is TGTGCCAGCAGTTTAACAGAGGACAGGAGCTACGAGCAGTACTTC. The full variable domain, completed using reference TRBV28 and TRBJ2-7, is DVKVTQSSRYLVKRTGEKVFLECVQDMDHENMFWYRQDPGLGLRLIYFSYDVKMKEKGDIPEGYSVSREKKERFSLILESASTNQTSMYLCASSLTEDRSYEQYFGPGTRLTVT.

In its sample, this clonotype was seen a few times. This chain links TRBV29-1 with TRBJ1-2; perhaps TRBD1 as D (6 bases). Germline CDR1 and CDR2: SQVTM and ANQGSEA. Trimming left V 5 bases short and J 4 bases short, with 11 bases between. The CDR3 extends over 12 amino acids. The chain's CDR3 is CSVLMGAYGYTF. For the CDR3, the DNA is TGCAGCGTTTTGATGGGGGCCTATGGCTACACCTTC. Full variable domain (missing parts from reference TRBV29-1 and TRBJ1-2): SAVISQKPSRDICQRGTSLTIQCQVDSQVTMMFWYRQQPGQSLTLIATANQGSEATYESGFVIDKFPISRPNLTFSTLTVSNMSPEDSSIYLCSVLMGAYGYTFGSGTRLTVV.

This clonotype came up a few times. The genes are TRBV28 and TRBJ2-5; D possibly corresponds to TRBD1 (5 bases). The length of the CDR3 is 12 residues. From germline, CDR1 is MDHEN and CDR2 SYDVKM. V dropped 6 bases and J dropped 11 bases, with 16 bases sitting between them. Here the CDR3 reads CASSLGHPQQYF. In nucleotides, the CDR3 is TGTGCCAGCAGCCTGGGGCATCCCCAGCAGTACTTC.

V and J are TRBV29-1 and TRBJ1-5; the D gene is possibly TRBD1 (5 bases). Germline CDR1 reads SQVTM; CDR2 reads ANQGSEA. CDR3 size: 12 residues. Trimming removed 4 bases from V and 7 bases from J, with 11 bases in between. The CDR3 is CSVGQGAQPQHF. The CDR3 DNA follows: TGCAGCGTTGGTCAGGGCGCCCAGCCCCAGCATTTT.

The chain recombines TRBV29-1 with TRBJ1-2; the match to TRBD1 covers 7 bases. The ends lost 7 bases at V and 2 bases at J; junction bases unmatched: 4. CDR1 is SQVTM, CDR2 ANQGSEA, per germline. This CDR3 is 12 amino acids long. The CDR3 DNA reads TGCAGCGGTTCACAGGGGAACTATGGCTACACCTTC. The encoded protein is CSGSQGNYGYTF.

This clonotype was observed a few times. The genes are TRBV27 and TRBJ1-2, with D tentatively TRBD1 (5 bases). Germline V lookup: CDR1 MNHEY, CDR2 SMNVEV (reference sequence). Trimming removed 0 bases from V and 4 bases from J, with 18 bases in between. CDR3 size: 17 residues. The chain's CDR3 is CASSLSTQGRASYGYTF. The CDR3 nucleotides read TGTGCCAGCAGTTTATCCACCCAGGGAAGGGCGAGCTATGGCTACACCTTC.